A selection of T cell receptor beta chains follows, all from one sample in a study of blood T cell repertoires in COVID-19. TCRdb's table, derived via immunoSEQ multiplex PCR, lists solely in-frame clones and lacks some. The table shows some 350,000 clones, with 83% occurring only once. Sample: peripheral blood. These receptors were obtained from a man between 25 and 39 years old with active or convalescent COVID-19. The conserved cysteine and the conserved F or W are not part of the CDR3 here. Clone size is stated in some rows and not others, as once, few, many or a class when expanded.

size: NA
V: TRBV5-5
J: TRBJ1-1
CDR3: ASSLTAAAEAF

size: NA
V: TRBV29-1
J: TRBJ2-1
CDR3: SAARTSGSYNEQF

size: NA
V: TRBV7-9
J: TRBJ1-2
CDR3: ASSFQFRGNYGYT

size: NA
V: TRBV5-5
J: TRBJ2-2
CDR3: ASSWTRTSGGHTGELF

size: NA
V: TRBV5-1
J: TRBJ1-2
CDR3: ASSFGGANYGYT

size: few
V: TRBV6-4
J: TRBJ2-1
CDR3: ASSGTSGGSHEQF

size: NA
V: TRBV4-3
J: TRBJ2-1
CDR3: ASSQGNRGASYNEQF

size: NA
V: TRBV18
J: TRBJ1-5
CDR3: ASSPQHSNQPQH

size: NA
V: TRBV2
J: TRBJ2-3
CDR3: ASSDHNTDTQY

size: NA
V: TRBV5-4
J: TRBJ1-2
CDR3: ASQQGQGNYGYT

size: NA
V: TRBV6-2/TRBV6-3
J: TRBJ2-3
CDR3: ASSPRWGGGDTQY

size: once
V: TRBV30
J: TRBJ1-1
CDR3: AWIGTANTEAF

size: NA
V: TRBV10-3
J: TRBJ1-1
CDR3: AISDGQTAF

size: NA
V: TRBV5-6
J: TRBJ2-3
CDR3: ASSLATADTQY

size: NA
V: TRBV5-6
J: TRBJ2-5
CDR3: ASSWVGAQETQY

size: once
V: TRBV9
J: TRBJ1-4
CDR3: ASSVAGRLYEKLF

size: NA
V: TRBV6-6
J: TRBJ2-3
CDR3: ASTPGNGGTDTQY

size: few
V: TRBV29-1
J: TRBJ1-2
CDR3: SVEDHRYYGYT

size: NA
V: TRBV5-1
J: TRBJ2-1
CDR3: ASSYSGTGGSNEQF

size: NA
V: TRBV6-5
J: TRBJ1-1
CDR3: ASSYRQSTEAF

size: NA
V: TRBV24-1
J: TRBJ2-5
CDR3: ATSEADRAQETQY

size: NA
V: TRBV4-2
J: TRBJ2-1
CDR3: ASSPGTSGRGPYNEQF

size: NA
V: TRBV4-2
J: TRBJ2-2
CDR3: ASSQDGGDTGELF

size: NA
V: TRBV30
J: TRBJ2-7
CDR3: AWSALGSGSYEQY

size: NA
V: TRBV12-5
J: TRBJ2-1
CDR3: ASGLYRNAGAF

size: NA
V: TRBV7-9
J: TRBJ1-2
CDR3: ASSLTGLYGYT

size: NA
V: TRBV27
J: TRBJ2-4
CDR3: ASTLRGIQY

size: NA
V: TRBV4-3
J: TRBJ2-1
CDR3: ASSQDAGPGGQF

size: once
V: TRBV5-6
J: TRBJ1-4
CDR3: ASSSSRQGAAKLF

size: NA
V: TRBV9
J: TRBJ2-1
CDR3: ASSEQGKGNEQF

size: NA
V: TRBV6-2/TRBV6-3
J: TRBJ1-1
CDR3: ASSYSRGVRAAF